Below are 31 T cell receptor beta chains sequenced from a single sample in a study of vaccination effects on CD4 cells after COVID-19. Measured with immunoSEQ multiplex PCR; TCRdb has only the in-frame clones, and not every one. The sample includes roughly 23,000 clones, approximately 74% of them seen just once. After expansion with viral peptide pools in the ViraFEST assay, antigen-specific CD4+ T cells were sequenced. Isolating CD4+ T cells followed roughly ten days of culture. Vaccine recipients had no previous SARS-CoV-2 infection; their nucleocapsid antibodies were negative. No antigen has been identified for these receptors. This specimen was CD4+ T cells from PBMCs cultured with HCoV-NL63 spike peptides, taken before COVID-19 vaccination. Receptor source: a human donor who received a COVID-19 vaccine.

This clone was observed a few times. The rearrangement uses TRBV9 and TRBJ1-1; a weak D match, TRBD1 (5 bases). This CDR3 region has 14 residues. V lost 1 base and J lost 1, with 8 bases in between. The germline V gene has CDR1 SGDLS and CDR2 YYNGEE. CDR3 nucleotide sequence: TGTGCCAGCAGCGTACCGGGGGGGAACACTGAAGCTTTCTTT. Translated, it gives CASSVPGGNTEAFF.

This rearrangement joins TRBV6-1 to TRBJ1-6; no clear D. Germline CDR1 is MNHNS and CDR2 is SASEGT. Between the trimmed V and J ends, which lost 4 bases and 4 bases, there was a span of 14 bases. There are 16 residues in the CDR3. The CDR3 nucleotides read TGTGCCAGCAGTGGCACGAGAGCTCTTTATAATTCACCCCTCCACTTT. This gives the protein CASSGTRALYNSPLHF.

This chain joins TRBV5-1 and TRBJ1-4, with 11 bases lining up with TRBD1. The V gene end was trimmed by 7 bases and the J gene end by 0 bases; junction bases not matched to a gene: 11. CDR3 length: 18 amino acids. Germline lookup yields CDR1 SGHRS and CDR2 YFSETQ. The CDR3: CASASGTGGYATNEKLFF. CDR3 coding DNA: TGCGCCAGCGCTTCCGGGACAGGGGGATATGCAACTAATGAAAAACTGTTTTTT.

This clone came up a few times. V and J are TRBV6-2 or TRBV6-3 and TRBJ1-5; D is unresolved. V dropped 2 bases and J dropped 2 bases, with 7 bases sitting between them. CDR3 size: 14 residues. Germline CDR1 MNHEY, CDR2 SVGEGT. The CDR3 loop is CASSYGGGNQPQHF. Here the CDR3 DNA reads TGTGCCAGCAGTTACGGAGGAGGCAATCAGCCCCAGCATTTT.

This chain links TRBV14 with TRBJ1-4; 7 bases fit TRBD1. V trimming: 4 bases; J trimming: 8 bases; junction bases outside the gene matches: 4. Germline V gene lookup returns CDR1 SGHDN and CDR2 FVKESK. This CDR3 is 13 amino acids long. The chain's CDR3 is CASSRGQREKLFF. In nucleotides, the CDR3 is TGTGCCAGCAGCCGGGGACAGAGGGAAAAACTGTTTTTT.

The CDR3 sequence: CGRRFRDTQYF. The DNA of the CDR3 is TGCGGCCGGAGGTTTAGGGATACGCAGTATTTT. The chain is built from TRBV23-1 and TRBJ2-3, with TRBD2 as a possible D gene (5 bases). TRBV23-1 is designated an ORF whose function remains uncertain. CDR3 size: 11 residues.

This chain links TRBV6-4 with TRBJ1-2, with a possible D match to TRBD1 (6 bases). Germline V gene sequence: CDR1 MRHNA, CDR2 SNTAGT. V was clipped by 2 bases and J by 7 bases, with 23 bases between them. This CDR3 region has 17 residues. In DNA form, the CDR3 reads TGTGCCAGCAGTGACAAGGGTGGACAGTCGATCAAAGGTGGCTACACCTTC. This translates into CASSDKGGQSIKGGYTF.

The chain joins TRBV10-2 to TRBJ2-5; 13 nucleotides align to TRBD2. V lost 3 bases, J lost 5 bases, and 3 bases stayed unmatched. This CDR3 spans 15 amino acids. Germline V gene data show CDR1 as WSHSY and CDR2 as SAAADI. The CDR3 region has the DNA TGCGCCAGCAGTGATACTAGCGGGGGGGAGGAGACCCAGTACTTC. The encoded protein is CASSDTSGGEETQYF.

This chain connects TRBV10-3 to TRBJ2-3; weak D call: TRBD2 (6 bases). The CDR3 is 13 amino acids. Germline V CDR1 and CDR2: ENHRY, SYGVKD. CDR3 in DNA: TGTGCGACCCAGCCGGGGGAGAGGGATACGCAGTATTTT. Translated: CATQPGERDTQYF.

This clone has just a few counts. DNA for the CDR3: TGTGCCAGCAGTTTCCAGGGCCTCTCTGGAAACACCATATATTTT. Its translation is CASSFQGLSGNTIYF. V is TRBV2 and J is TRBJ1-3; perhaps TRBD1 as D (5 bases). The V gene lost 5 bases and the J gene lost 0 bases, with 11 bases spanning the gap. Germline V gene data show CDR1 as SNHLY and CDR2 as FYNNEI. There are 15 residues in the CDR3.

The gene calls are TRBV28 and TRBJ2-5, with D unclear. V gave up 1 base and J gave up 1 base, with 13 bases separating them. The CDR3 is made up of 16 amino acids. Germline V gives CDR1 MDHEN, CDR2 SYDVKM. This CDR3 is CASSLLGWSGQETQYF. DNA of the CDR3: TGTGCCAGCAGTTTATTAGGGTGGTCGGGCCAAGAGACCCAGTACTTC.

This chain joins TRBV2 and TRBJ2-7; D is unclear. The CDR3 is made up of 14 amino acids. With 4 bases removed from V and 4 bases from J, the gap between germline ends came to 14 bases. CDR1 is SNHLY, CDR2 FYNNEI, per germline. CDR3 sequence reads: CASSVEAARYEQYF. CDR3 sequence (DNA): TGTGCCAGCAGTGTAGAGGCGGCCAGATACGAGCAGTACTTC.

Written as DNA, the CDR3 is TGTGCCAGCAGCCTTAAGCGGAGGGGCAATGAGCAGTTCTTC. It codes for CASSLKRRGNEQFF. V gene TRBV7-2 combines with J gene TRBJ2-1, with a weak D call TRBD2 (6 bases). Looked up from germline, CDR1 is SGHTA and CDR2 is FQGNSA. The CDR3 runs 14 residues. Trimming stripped 5 bases from V and 6 bases from J, with 14 bases between. The full variable domain, in which reference TRBV7-2 and TRBJ2-1 provide the parts outside the CDR3, is GAGVSQSPSNKVTEKGKDVELRCDPISGHTALYWYRQSLGQGLEFLIYFQGNSAPDKSGLPSDRFSAERTGGSVSTLTIQRTQQEDSAVYLCASSLKRRGNEQFFGPGTRLTVL.

The chain uses TRBV5-6 and TRBJ1-1; 7 bases are a match to TRBD1. Unmatched junction bases numbered 6, after V lost 1 base and J lost 0 bases. The CDR3 sequence is 16 residues long. CDR1 SGHDT and CDR2 YYEEEE come from the germline V gene. For the CDR3, the DNA is TGTGCCAGCAGCTTGTACCGACAGGGATTGAACACTGAAGCTTTCTTT. It yields the protein CASSLYRQGLNTEAFF.

This clone has only a few counts. The genes are TRBV19 and TRBJ1-2; 7 positions agree with TRBD1. CDR1 and CDR2 from the germline V gene are LNHDA and SQIVND (reference sequence). The CDR3 is 13 amino acids. With V trimmed by 6 bases and J by 2 bases, 3 bases remained unmatched. In nucleotides, the CDR3 is TGTGCCAGTAGCAAACAGGGGAACTATGGCTACACCTTC. Translating it yields CASSKQGNYGYTF.

The V call is TRBV18, the J call TRBJ2-5; D ambiguous. This CDR3 is built from 15 residues. Germline assignment: CDR1 KGHSH and CDR2 LQKENI. Trimming pared 1 base from V and 4 bases from J, leaving 13 bases between. CDR3 loop: CASSPQQATRETQYF. Written as DNA, the CDR3 is TGTGCCAGCTCACCACAGCAAGCGACCCGAGAGACCCAGTACTTC.

The chain links TRBV5-1 to TRBJ1-2, with 8 bases aligning to TRBD1. In germline, CDR1 is SGHRS, CDR2 YFSETQ. Trimming cost V 3 bases and J 6 bases; bases outside gene matches: 7. The CDR3 has 14 residues. The CDR3 reads CASSYTGGRNGYTF. In nucleotides, the CDR3 is TGCGCCAGCAGCTATACAGGGGGGAGAAATGGCTACACCTTC. Drawing the rest from reference TRBV5-1 and TRBJ1-2, the complete variable domain is KAGVTQTPRYLIKTRGQQVTLSCSPISGHRSVSWYQQTPGQGLQFLFEYFSETQRNKGNFPGRFSGRQFSNSRSEMNVSTLELGDSALYLCASSYTGGRNGYTFGSGTRLTVV.

This clone has more than one count but fewer than ten. The J gene is TRBJ2-2, the V gene TRBV3-1 (or the pseudogene TRBV3-2); 11 positions match TRBD2. The CDR3 consists of 16 residues. The V segment lost 3 bases and the J segment 0 bases; nucleotides outside the gene matches: 0. CDR1 and CDR2 (germline): LGHDT, YNNKEL (reference sequence). The CDR3 spells CASSQGLAANTGELFF. CDR3 DNA: TGTGCCAGCAGCCAGGGACTAGCGGCGAACACCGGGGAGCTGTTTTTT.

This clone was detected a few times. As DNA, the CDR3 is TGTGCCAGCAGACTCCGAGAGGGCACAGATACGCAGTATTTT. Protein sequence: CASRLREGTDTQYF. J is TRBJ2-3 and V is TRBV2; no definite D call. There are 14 residues in the CDR3. Trimming left V 6 bases short and J 1 base short, with 11 bases between. The V gene's germline CDR1 is SNHLY and CDR2 FYNNEI.

The DNA of the CDR3 is TGTGCCAGTAGTACGCGGGGACTCCCGGGTAGTTATGGCTACACCTTC. It translates to CASSTRGLPGSYGYTF. The chain carries TRBV19 and TRBJ1-2, with D perhaps matching TRBD1 (5 bases). This CDR3 spans 16 amino acids. Trimming removed 4 bases at V and 5 bases at J, with 20 bases between. Per germline, CDR1 LNHDA and CDR2 SQIVND (reference sequence).

This clone was counted a few times. The chain couples TRBV3-1 (or the pseudogene TRBV3-2) to TRBJ1-1; D gene uncertain. This CDR3 spans 13 amino acids. Germline values: CDR1 LGHDT, CDR2 YNNKEL (reference sequence). The V end was cut by 6 bases, the J end by 3 bases, with 11 bases between. CDR3 DNA sequence: TGTGCCAGCAGGTTTACGGTGGACACTGAAGCTTTCTTT. It encodes CASRFTVDTEAFF.

This clone was seen more than once but under ten times. J is TRBJ1-3 and V is TRBV28, with 9 bases that match TRBD1. The CDR3 totals 14 residues. After removal of 10 bases from V and 8 bases from J, the junction contained 12 bases not matched to a gene. Germline-derived CDR1 and CDR2 are MDHEN and SYDVKM. The CDR3 region has the DNA TGTGCCACCCTGGACAGGGGCGTTACGGACACCATATATTTT. It yields the protein CATLDRGVTDTIYF.

The chain joins TRBV30 to TRBJ2-4; D ambiguous. V was clipped by 2 bases and J by 8 bases, with 10 bases between them. In germline, CDR1 is GTSNPN, CDR2 SVGIG (reference sequence). This CDR3 region has 12 residues. CDR3: CAWSLIRDIQYF. In nucleotides, the CDR3 is TGTGCCTGGAGTCTGATCCGGGACATTCAGTACTTC.

This clone has more than one count but fewer than ten. The rearrangement links TRBV20-1 to TRBJ1-2, with D uncertain. Germline loops: CDR1 DFQATT, CDR2 SNEGSKA (reference sequence). This CDR3 has 12 amino acids. The V gene lost 3 bases and the J gene lost 7 bases, with 12 bases spanning the gap. The chain's CDR3 is CSASLESGGYTF. The CDR3 nucleotides are TGCAGTGCTAGTCTGGAGTCGGGTGGCTACACCTTC.

This chain uses TRBV5-1 with TRBJ1-4; 7 bases align to TRBD1. V lost 5 bases and J lost 8; bases outside the gene matches: 12. Germline V gene data show CDR1 as SGHRS and CDR2 as YFSETQ. This CDR3 contains 15 residues. DNA of the CDR3: TGCGCCAGCAGTTCTCCACAAGGGGGCGGAGAAAAACTGTTTTTT. Translated: CASSSPQGGGEKLFF.

The CDR3 DNA sequence: TGTGCCAGCAGCCGACCGGGTTCACCCCTCCACTTT. Translated, it gives CASSRPGSPLHF. The chain uses TRBV5-6 and TRBJ1-6; D gene unclear. This CDR3 spans 12 amino acids. Trimming cost V 4 bases and J 9 bases, with 8 bases left between them. Germline loops: CDR1 SGHDT, CDR2 YYEEEE.

The chain combines TRBV20-1 with TRBJ2-7, with 7 bases matching TRBD2. Germline V lookup: CDR1 DFQATT, CDR2 SNEGSKA (reference sequence). The CDR3 totals 11 residues. In nucleotides, the CDR3 is TGCAGCGGGGGGACGGTCTACGAGCAGTACTTC. Translating it yields CSGGTVYEQYF.

CDR3 region: CASSQESTGYDSEQYF. As DNA, the CDR3 is TGTGCCAGCAGCCAAGAAAGCACAGGTTACGATAGTGAGCAGTACTTC. The chain couples TRBV4-2 to TRBJ2-7; a weak D match, TRBD1 (5 bases). Per the germline V gene, CDR1 is LGHNA and CDR2 is YNFKEQ. This CDR3 has 16 amino acids. Deletions cut 0 bases from V and 7 bases from J, with 19 bases between.

This clone is a singleton in its sample. The chain carries TRBV18 and TRBJ2-7; 9 nucleotides align to TRBD2. The CDR3 totals 17 residues. V shed 3 bases and J 5 bases; nucleotides not matched to a gene: 14. Germline V CDR1 and CDR2: KGHSH, LQKENI. CDR3 nucleotides: TGTGCCAGCTCACCGGCCGGGACTAGCTATATCCTCCACGAGCAGTACTTC. Translated: CASSPAGTSYILHEQYF.

This chain joins TRBV15 and TRBJ2-1; possibly TRBD1 for D (5 bases). Trimming took off 1 base at V and 0 bases at J, with 10 bases between the two ends. Germline V gives CDR1 LNHNV, CDR2 YYDKDF (reference sequence). The CDR3 contains 16 residues. CDR3 protein: CATSRGGQNSYNEQFF. CDR3 nucleotides: TGTGCCACCAGCAGAGGAGGACAAAACTCCTACAATGAGCAGTTCTTC.

This chain joins TRBV7-9 and TRBJ2-7; tentatively, D is TRBD1 (6 bases). Germline assignment: CDR1 SEHNR and CDR2 FQNEAQ (reference sequence). Trimming shortened V by 5 bases and J by 5 bases, and 13 bases separated the two germline ends. This CDR3 spans 13 amino acids. The CDR3 DNA is TGTGCCAGCAGCCCACAGGGTTTGGACGAGCAGTACTTC. Its protein is CASSPQGLDEQYF.